Described below is a single TCR beta chain sequence and its context. Antigen: not known. Time point denoted: blood 2 weeks post-SBRT. This sample's treatment: 15 Gy SBRT to primary tumor, nephrectomy 4 weeks later. This sample was taken from a study of radiation and T cells in renal cell carcinoma. As for the study in general: Nephrectomy followed 15 Gy stereotactic body radiation by 4 weeks. Study results and caveats: Top tumor clonotypes rose in blood 2 weeks post-radiation, then contracted.

V dropped 6 bases and J dropped 4; count of bases not matched to a gene: 6. There are 13 residues in the CDR3. Germline V gene data show CDR1 as KGHSH and CDR2 as LQKENI. Assay: immunoSEQ multiplex PCR; the TCRdb copy retains only in-frame clones and omits some. This sample has 160,000 or so clones, with about 87% found just once. The chain links TRBV18 to TRBJ2-7; 7 bases align to TRBD1. This sample comprised blood, obtained from a patient whose treatment included radiotherapy and nephrectomy. The TCR comes from a woman aged 50 to 60 with renal cell carcinoma. The CDR3 protein is CASSKGQIYEQYF. The CDR3, as DNA: TGTGCCAGCTCTAAGGGACAGATTTACGAGCAGTACTTC.